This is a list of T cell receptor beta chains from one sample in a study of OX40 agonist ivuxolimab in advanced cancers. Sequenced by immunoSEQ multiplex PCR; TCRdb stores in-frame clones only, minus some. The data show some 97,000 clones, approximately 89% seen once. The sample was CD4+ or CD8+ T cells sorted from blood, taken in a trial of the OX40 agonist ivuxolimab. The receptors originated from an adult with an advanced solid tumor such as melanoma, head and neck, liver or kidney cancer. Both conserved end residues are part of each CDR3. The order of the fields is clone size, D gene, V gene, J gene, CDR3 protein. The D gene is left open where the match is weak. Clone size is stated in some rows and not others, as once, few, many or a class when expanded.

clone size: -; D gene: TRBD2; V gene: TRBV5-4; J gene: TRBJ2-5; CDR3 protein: CASSLARLAGVETQYF
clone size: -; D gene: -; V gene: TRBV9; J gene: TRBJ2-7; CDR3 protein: CASSPRWGSGSEQYF
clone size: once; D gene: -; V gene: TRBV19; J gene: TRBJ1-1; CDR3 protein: CASMTLSGGDRDTEAFF
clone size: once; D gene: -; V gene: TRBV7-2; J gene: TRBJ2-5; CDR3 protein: CASSLEGTRGSETQYF
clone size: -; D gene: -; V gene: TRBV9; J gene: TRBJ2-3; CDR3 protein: CASSVTSGERGTDTQYF
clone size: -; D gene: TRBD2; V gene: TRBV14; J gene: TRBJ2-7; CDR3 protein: CASSQEGLAGPSYEQYF
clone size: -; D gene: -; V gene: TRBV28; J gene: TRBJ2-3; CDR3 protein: CASSLAGLGEDTQYF
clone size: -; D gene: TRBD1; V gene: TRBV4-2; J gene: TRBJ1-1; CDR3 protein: CASSQRGGWTEAFF
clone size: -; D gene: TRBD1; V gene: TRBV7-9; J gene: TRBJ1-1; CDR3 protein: CASSLGGVTRGFAEAFF
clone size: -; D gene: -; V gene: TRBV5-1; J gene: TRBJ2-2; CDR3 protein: CASSLLAITFTGELFF
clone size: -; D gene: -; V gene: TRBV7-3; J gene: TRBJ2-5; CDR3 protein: CASSLSGQRPQETQYF
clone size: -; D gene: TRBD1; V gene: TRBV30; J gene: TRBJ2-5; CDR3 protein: CAWSTGGSRQETQYF
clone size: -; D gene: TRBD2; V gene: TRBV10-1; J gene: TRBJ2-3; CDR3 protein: CASSEGLAGFTDTQYF
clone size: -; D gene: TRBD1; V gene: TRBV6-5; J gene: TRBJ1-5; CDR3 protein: CASRQSDRGEQPQHF
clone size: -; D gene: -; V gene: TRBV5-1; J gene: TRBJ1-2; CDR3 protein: CASSSELVGGVYGYTF
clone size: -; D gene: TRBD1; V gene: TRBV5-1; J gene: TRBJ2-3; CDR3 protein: CASMDRGDTQYF
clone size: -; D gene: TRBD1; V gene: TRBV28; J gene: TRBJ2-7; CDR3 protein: CASSSSGQGWSNEQYF
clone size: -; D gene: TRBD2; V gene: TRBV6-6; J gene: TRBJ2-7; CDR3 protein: CASTSGLAGGAYEQYF
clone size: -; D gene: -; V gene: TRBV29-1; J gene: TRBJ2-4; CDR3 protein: CSVDFSDIQYF
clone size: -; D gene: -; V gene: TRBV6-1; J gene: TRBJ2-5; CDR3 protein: CASSEAAGALQETQYF
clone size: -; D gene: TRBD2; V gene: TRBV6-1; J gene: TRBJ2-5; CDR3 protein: CATLAGPQETQYF
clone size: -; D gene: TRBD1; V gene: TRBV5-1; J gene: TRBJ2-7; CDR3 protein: CASSGGRTGAYEQYF
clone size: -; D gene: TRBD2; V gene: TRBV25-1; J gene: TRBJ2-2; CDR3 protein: CASSSTGGPAGELFF
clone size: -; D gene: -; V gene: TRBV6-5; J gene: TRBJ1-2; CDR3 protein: CASSQTGGNYGYTF
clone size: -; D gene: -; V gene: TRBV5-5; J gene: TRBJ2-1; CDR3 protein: CASSLQILLNEQFF
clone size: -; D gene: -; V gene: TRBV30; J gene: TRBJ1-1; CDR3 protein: CAWIQWWTANMNTEAFF
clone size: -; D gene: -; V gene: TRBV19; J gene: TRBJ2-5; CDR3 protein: CASSIARAGGRETQYF
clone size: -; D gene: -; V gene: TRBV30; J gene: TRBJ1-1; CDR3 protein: CAWSGVNTEAFF
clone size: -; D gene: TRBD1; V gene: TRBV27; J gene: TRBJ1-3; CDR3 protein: CASSLTGGSGNTIYF
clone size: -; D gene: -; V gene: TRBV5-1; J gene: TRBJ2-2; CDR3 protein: CASSLIGTMNTGELFF
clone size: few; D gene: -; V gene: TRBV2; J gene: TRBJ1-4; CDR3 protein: CASKGGTNEKLFF
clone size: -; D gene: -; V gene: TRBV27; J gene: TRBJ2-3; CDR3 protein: CASSLVAGVSTDTQYF
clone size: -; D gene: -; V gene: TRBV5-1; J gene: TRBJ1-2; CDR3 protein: CASSLASGQGDGYTF
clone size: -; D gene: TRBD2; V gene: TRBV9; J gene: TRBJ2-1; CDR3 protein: CASSSGHLAGGPRYNEQFF
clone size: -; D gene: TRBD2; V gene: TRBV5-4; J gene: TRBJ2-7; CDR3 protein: CASSMTSGSYEQYF
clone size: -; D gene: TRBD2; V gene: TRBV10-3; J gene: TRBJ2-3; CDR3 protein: CAIRRLAGGGDTQYF
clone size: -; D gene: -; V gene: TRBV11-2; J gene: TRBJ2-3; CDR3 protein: CASSEFPGRGADTQYF
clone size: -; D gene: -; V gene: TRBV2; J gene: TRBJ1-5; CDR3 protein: CASRTGTLLTPNQPQHF
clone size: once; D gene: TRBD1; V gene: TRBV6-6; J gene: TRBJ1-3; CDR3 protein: CAAGQDIGNTIYF
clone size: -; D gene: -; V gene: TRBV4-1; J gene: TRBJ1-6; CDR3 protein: CASSQDWAGWSPLHF
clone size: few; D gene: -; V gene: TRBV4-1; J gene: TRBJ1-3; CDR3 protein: CASSQSSGAWGFSSGNTIYF
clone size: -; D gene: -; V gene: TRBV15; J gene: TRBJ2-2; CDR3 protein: CATSRAPGGLGAGELFF
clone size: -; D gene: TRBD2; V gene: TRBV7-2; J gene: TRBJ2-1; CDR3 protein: CASSLRAGVHEQFF
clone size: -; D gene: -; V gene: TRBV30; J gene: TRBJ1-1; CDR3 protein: CAWSGTGAEAFF
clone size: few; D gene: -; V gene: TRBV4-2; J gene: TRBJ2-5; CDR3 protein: CASSQVSLGSQYF
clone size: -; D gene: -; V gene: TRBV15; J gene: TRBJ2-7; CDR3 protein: CATSRDLDRSSGEQYF
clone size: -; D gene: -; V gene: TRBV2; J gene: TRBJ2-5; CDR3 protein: CASNAGWETQYF
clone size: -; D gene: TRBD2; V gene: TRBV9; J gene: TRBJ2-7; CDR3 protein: CASSVEPSGASSSYEQYF
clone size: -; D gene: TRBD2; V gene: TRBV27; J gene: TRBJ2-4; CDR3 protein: CASSPRLAGGSKNIQYF
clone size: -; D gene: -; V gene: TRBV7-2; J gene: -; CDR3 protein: CASSRPEGNSYEQYF
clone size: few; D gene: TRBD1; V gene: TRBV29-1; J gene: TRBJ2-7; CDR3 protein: CSVEGGQVRSEQYF
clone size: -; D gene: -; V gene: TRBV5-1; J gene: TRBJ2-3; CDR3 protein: CASSLALGNTLDTQYF
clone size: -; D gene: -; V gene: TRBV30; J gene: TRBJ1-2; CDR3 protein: CAWKSGVDYGYTF
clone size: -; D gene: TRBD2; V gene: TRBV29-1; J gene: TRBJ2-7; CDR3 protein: CSSRTSGSYEQYF
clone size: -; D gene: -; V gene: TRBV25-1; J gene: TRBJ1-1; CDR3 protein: CASSLKGNTEAFF
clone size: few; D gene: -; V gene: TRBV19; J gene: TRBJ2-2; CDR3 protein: CASTLGGGPNTGELFF
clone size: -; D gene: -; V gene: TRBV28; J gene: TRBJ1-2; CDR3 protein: CASSAPIGARGYGYTF
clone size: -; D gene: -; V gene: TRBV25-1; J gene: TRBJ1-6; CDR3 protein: CASTPGLFGVPSPLHF